The T cell receptor beta chain described here comes from a study of molecular identifiers for immune sequencing clone quantification. Findings and limits, study-wide: Sharing of a barcode by identical TCR molecules could cause highly expanded clone sizes to be underestimated. Spiked Jurkat TCR RNA equivalent to one cell reportedly surfaced among roughly 1 million naive cells.

TCRdb reprocessed the PCR reads via MiXCR and lists one record per CDR3 protein. This sample has around 460,000 distinct CDR3 sequences, with about a fifth found just once. The germline CDR1 and CDR2 sequences are MDHEN and SYDVKM. V gave up 1 base and J gave up 2 bases, with 8 bases separating them. CDR3 length equals 14 residues. Naive CD8 sequencing libraries were generated from around 18,000 to 910,000 sorted cells, with 10%, 30% or 50% RNA as input. This clonotype showed up many times. As yet, its antigen is unknown. The TCR originated in a human donor in good health. Some libraries in this study had Jurkat cell RNA spiked in. Material for sequencing was naive CD8+ T cells from blood, with Jurkat cell RNA spiked in. The subset is: FACS-sorted CD8+CD4-CCR7+CD45RA+ naive T cells. The rearrangement uses TRBV28 and TRBJ1-1; no reliable D call. The CDR3 protein is CASSLLVFNTEAFF. Written as DNA, the CDR3 is TGTGCCAGCAGTTTATTAGTTTTCAACACTGAAGCTTTCTTT.